This T cell receptor (beta chain) emerged from a study of shared T cell receptors in the human thymus. TCRdb's table, derived via immunoSEQ multiplex PCR, lists solely in-frame clones and lacks some. This sample has about 660,000 clones, with approximately 89% found just once. The germline V gene encodes CDR1 SGHNT and CDR2 YYREEE (reference sequence). This CDR3 has 13 amino acids. The V end lost 1 base, the J end lost 6 bases, and 9 bases lay between the germline ends. These data were also reused for a study on human thymus T cells. From that report: Healthy Finnish infants undergoing corrective surgery for congenital heart defects provided the donor material. Unrelated people showed highly overlapping thymic repertoires, related research reported.

Sequenced material: thymocytes. This rearrangement joins TRBV5-4 to TRBJ2-3; tentatively, D is TRBD2 (5 bases). This TCR derives from a boy younger than two with a congenital heart defect. CDR3 sequence reads: CASSLLTTDTQYF. The CDR3 DNA reads TGTGCCAGCAGCTTGCTGACTACTGATACGCAGTATTTT.